The 19 T cell receptor beta chains below were found in one sample sequenced in a study of blood T cell repertoires in COVID-19. Data came from immunoSEQ multiplex PCR; TCRdb stores just in-frame clones and leaves some out. The sample has 120,000 to 150,000 clones; around 87% are singletons. Sequencing was done on a sample of peripheral blood. Receptors originate from a man in his fifties or sixties who had recovered from COVID-19.

This chain joins TRBV2 and TRBJ1-1, with 8 positions matching TRBD1. V dropped 5 bases and J dropped 7; count of bases not matched to a gene: 6. Germline CDR1 reads SNHLY; CDR2 reads FYNNEI. CDR3 length equals 13 residues. CDR3 nucleotides: TGTGCCAGCAGTCGAGACGGGACAGGTGAAGCTTTCTTT. It encodes CASSRDGTGEAFF.

This chain uses TRBV29-1 with TRBJ2-1, with D tentatively TRBD2 (5 bases). Germline CDR1 reads SQVTM; CDR2 reads ANQGSEA. CDR3 size: 12 residues. The CDR3: CGFAGPSDEQFF. In DNA, the CDR3 is TGCGGGTTTGCGGGCCCTTCCGATGAGCAGTTCTTC.

The rearrangement uses TRBV5-8 and TRBJ2-1, with D tentatively TRBD2 (5 bases). Per germline, CDR1 SGHTS and CDR2 YDEGEE. This CDR3 has 16 residues. The V end was cut by 0 bases, the J end by 3 bases, with 13 bases between. The CDR3 loop reads CASSLVRGSIYNEQFF. CDR3 DNA sequence: TGTGCCAGCAGCTTGGTACGGGGTTCAATCTACAATGAGCAGTTCTTC.

The chain employs TRBV11-2 and TRBJ2-7; 8 bases align to TRBD1. This CDR3 region has 15 residues. V was clipped by 4 bases and J by 3 bases; unmatched bases: 8. Germline assignment: CDR1 SGHAT and CDR2 FQNNGV. The CDR3 reads CASSSSGQGFYEQYF. The CDR3 nucleotides read TGTGCCAGCAGCTCATCAGGACAGGGCTTCTACGAGCAGTACTTC.

This chain connects TRBV19 to TRBJ2-3; TRBD2 matches at 9 bases. CDR1 LNHDA and CDR2 SQIVND come from the germline V gene (reference sequence). This CDR3 has 16 residues. Trimming at V came to 3 bases and at J to 2 bases, leaving 6 bases not matched to a gene. CDR3 residues: CASSMSSGVATDTQYF. The CDR3 DNA reads TGTGCCAGTAGTATGTCTAGCGGGGTTGCCACAGATACGCAGTATTTT. The full variable domain, its missing parts supplied by reference TRBV19 and TRBJ2-3, is DGGITQSPKYLFRKEGQNVTLSCEQNLNHDAMYWYRQDPGQGLRLIYYSQIVNDFQKGDIAEGYSVSREKKESFPLTVTSAQKNPTAFYLCASSMSSGVATDTQYFGPGTRLTVL.

This clone was seen just once. This sequence joins TRBV7-2 and TRBJ1-1, with D maybe TRBD1 (6 bases). The CDR3 runs to 13 residues. V dropped 6 bases and J dropped 0 bases, with 8 bases sitting between them. The germline gives CDR1 SGHTA, CDR2 FQGNSA. CDR3 sequence reads: CASRRQVNTEAFF. The CDR3 nucleotides read TGTGCCAGCAGGAGACAGGTGAACACTGAAGCTTTCTTT.

The rearrangement joins TRBV6-5 to TRBJ2-7; possible D gene TRBD1, 5 bases. There are 12 residues in the CDR3. Trimming removed 4 bases at V and 3 bases at J, with 7 bases between. The germline CDR1 and CDR2 sequences are MNHEY and SVGAGI. CDR3 residues: CASSLDSYEQYF. The CDR3 coding sequence is TGTGCCAGCAGTTTAGACAGCTACGAGCAGTACTTC.

Concerning this clone: The sample holds other DNA sequences that translate to the same CDR3. The chain is built from TRBV5-1 and TRBJ2-5; TRBD1 matches 7 bases. Germline CDR1 SGHRS, CDR2 YFSETQ. J lost 5 bases, V lost 1 base, and 5 bases had no gene match. This CDR3 is built from 14 residues. The CDR3, as DNA: TGCGCCAGCAGCTTGTCAGGGGGTGAGGAGACCCAGTACTTC. This translates into CASSLSGGEETQYF.

As DNA, the CDR3 is TGTGCCAGCAGCCCTTCGGACAGGGGAATATGGTATGGCTACACCTTC. Protein product: CASSPSDRGIWYGYTF. The chain joins TRBV9 to TRBJ1-2; the match to TRBD1 covers 9 bases. The CDR3 extends over 16 amino acids. Germline V gene sequence: CDR1 SGDLS, CDR2 YYNGEE. The trim removed 4 bases at V and 5 bases at J, leaving 12 bases unmatched.

This clone was seen just once. The chain joins TRBV9 to TRBJ2-3, with 7 bases matching TRBD2. The CDR3 loop spans 16 amino acids. Per germline, CDR1 SGDLS and CDR2 YYNGEE. Trimming at V came to 0 bases and at J to 0 bases, leaving 4 bases not matched to a gene. CDR3 nucleotide sequence: TGTGCCAGCAGCGTAGCCAGCGGGGCCAGCACAGATACGCAGTATTTT. Amino acids: CASSVASGASTDTQYF.

J is TRBJ2-3 and V is TRBV7-2; D may be TRBD1 (5 bases). CDR1 SGHTA and CDR2 FQGNSA come from the germline V gene. V lost 2 bases and J 2 bases, leaving 11 bases between the germline ends. The CDR3 totals 15 residues. Here the CDR3 DNA reads TGTGCCAGCAGCTTATTGTGGGGCTACACAGATACGCAGTATTTT. This encodes CASSLLWGYTDTQYF.

The J gene is TRBJ1-4, the V gene TRBV19; tentative D call: TRBD1 (5 bases). CDR3 length: 13 amino acids. Trimming cost V 5 bases and J 2 bases, with 6 bases left between them. The V gene's germline CDR1 is LNHDA and CDR2 SQIVND (reference sequence). The CDR3 region has the DNA TGTGCCAGTAGTGGGGGGACTAATGAAAAACTGTTTTTT. It specifies CASSGGTNEKLFF.

The chain has TRBV3-1 (or the pseudogene TRBV3-2) and TRBJ2-3, with 16 bases fitting TRBD2. This CDR3 is 17 amino acids long. V shed 4 bases and J 6 bases; nucleotides not matched to a gene: 7. Per the germline V gene, CDR1 is LGHDT and CDR2 is YNNKEL (reference sequence). The CDR3 region has the DNA TGTGCCAGCAGCCCGGGACTAGCGGGGGGGCCATCGGATACGCAGTATTTT. It is translated as CASSPGLAGGPSDTQYF.

The V and J genes are TRBV6-4 and TRBJ2-2; 7 bases are a match to TRBD2. The CDR3 covers 17 residues. Germline lookup yields CDR1 MRHNA and CDR2 SNTAGT. V was clipped by 6 bases and J by 0 bases; unmatched bases: 10. This CDR3 reads CASSLTLALANTGELFF. The CDR3 DNA is TGTGCCAGCAGCCTTACACTAGCGCTCGCGAACACCGGGGAGCTGTTTTTT.

This clone was seen only a few times. The chain combines TRBV7-9 with TRBJ2-1; 8 nucleotides align to TRBD2. The CDR3 runs to 14 residues. The germline V gene encodes CDR1 SEHNR and CDR2 FQNEAQ (reference sequence). The ends lost 7 bases at V and 4 bases at J; junction bases unmatched: 6. The DNA for the CDR3 is TGTGCCAGCACCGTTACTAGCGGTTACAATGAGCAGTTCTTC. Translating it yields CASTVTSGYNEQFF.

V usage is TRBV6-4 and J usage is TRBJ1-6; no clear D gene. The CDR3 is 16 residues long. Germline values: CDR1 MRHNA, CDR2 SNTAGT. The V gene lost 6 bases and the J gene lost 0 bases, with 12 bases spanning the gap. The CDR3 bases are TGTGCCAGCAGGGGAGAAGCGGGCTCCTATAATTCACCCCTCCACTTT. Its translation: CASRGEAGSYNSPLHF.

The chain combines TRBV7-9 with TRBJ2-7; TRBD2 matches at 7 bases. CDR3 length: 15 residues. With V trimmed by 3 bases and J by 0 bases, 5 bases remained unmatched. The germline CDR1 and CDR2 sequences are SEHNR and FQNEAQ (reference sequence). CDR3 residues: CASSFGERGSYEQYF. In DNA form, the CDR3 reads TGTGCCAGCAGCTTCGGCGAGCGGGGCTCCTACGAGCAGTACTTC. The whole variable domain, remainder taken from reference TRBV7-9 and TRBJ2-7, is DTGVSQNPRHKITKRGQNVTFRCDPISEHNRLYWYRQTLGQGPEFLTYFQNEAQLEKSRLLSDRFSAERPKGSFSTLEIQRTEQGDSAMYLCASSFGERGSYEQYFGPGTRLTVT.

This clone was counted once. CDR3 residues: CASIWGGVGGSYNEQFF. As DNA, the CDR3 is TGTGCCAGTATATGGGGTGGGGTCGGGGGCTCCTACAATGAGCAGTTCTTC. This chain joins TRBV19 and TRBJ2-1; weak D call: TRBD2 (6 bases). Trimming shortened V by 7 bases and J by 0 bases, and 19 bases separated the two germline ends. Germline values: CDR1 LNHDA, CDR2 SQIVND (reference sequence). This CDR3 contains 17 residues.

V and J are TRBV11-2 and TRBJ1-1; D remains ambiguous. Trimming stripped 2 bases from V and 0 bases from J, with 10 bases between. Germline CDR1 and CDR2: SGHAT and FQNNGV. CDR3 length: 15 amino acids. CDR3 coding DNA: TGTGCCAGCAGCTTATCACTGACTATGAACACTGAAGCTTTCTTT. Amino acid sequence: CASSLSLTMNTEAFF.